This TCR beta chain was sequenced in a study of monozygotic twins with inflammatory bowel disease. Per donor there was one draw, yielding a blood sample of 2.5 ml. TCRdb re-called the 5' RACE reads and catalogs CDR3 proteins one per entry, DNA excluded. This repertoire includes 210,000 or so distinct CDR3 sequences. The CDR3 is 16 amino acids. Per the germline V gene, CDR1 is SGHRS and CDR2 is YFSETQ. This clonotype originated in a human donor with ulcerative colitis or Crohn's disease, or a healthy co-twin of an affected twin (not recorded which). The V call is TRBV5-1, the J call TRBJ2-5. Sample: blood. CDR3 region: CASSLNTALSQETQYF.